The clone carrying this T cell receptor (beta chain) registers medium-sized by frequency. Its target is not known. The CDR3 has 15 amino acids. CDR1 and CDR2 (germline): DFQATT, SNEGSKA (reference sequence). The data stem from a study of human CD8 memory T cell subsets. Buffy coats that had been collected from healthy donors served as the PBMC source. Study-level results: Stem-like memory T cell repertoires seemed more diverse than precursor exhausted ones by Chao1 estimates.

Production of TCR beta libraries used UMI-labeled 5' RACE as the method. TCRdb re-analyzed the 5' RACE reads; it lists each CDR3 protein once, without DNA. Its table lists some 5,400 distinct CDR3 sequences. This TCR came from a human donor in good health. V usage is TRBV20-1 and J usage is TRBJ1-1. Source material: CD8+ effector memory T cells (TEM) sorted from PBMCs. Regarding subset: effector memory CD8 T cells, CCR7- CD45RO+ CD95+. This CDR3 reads CSARDLGKLNTEAFF.